This TCR beta chain was observed in a study of cytomegalovirus exposure and HLA in healthy donors. The CDR3 has 12 amino acids. Deletions cut 1 base from V and 3 bases from J, with 4 bases between. The V gene's germline CDR1 is SGHNT and CDR2 YYREEE (reference sequence). Libraries were prepared by immunoSEQ multiplex PCR; TCRdb keeps only in-frame clonotypes and omits some of them. The sample carries approximately 110,000 clones, 94% recorded once. This clonotype was obtained from a woman in her late teens or twenties in good health and CMV-seronegative. Sequences were obtained from PBMCs. The rearrangement joins TRBV5-4 to TRBJ1-1; no definite D call. CDR3 in amino acids: CASSLSYTEAFF. In DNA form, the CDR3 reads TGTGCCAGCAGCTTGTCGTACACTGAAGCTTTCTTT.